One and the same sample provided the 30 T cell receptor beta chains below, sequenced in a study of T cell responses to AZD1222 COVID-19 vaccine. TCRdb's copy holds only in-frame clones and misses some; the assay was immunoSEQ multiplex PCR. The sample yields about 210,000 clones, approximately 94% seen once. The source material was peripheral blood, sampled 28 days after the second dose of the MenACWY control vaccine. These receptors were obtained from an adult who received the MenACWY meningococcal vaccine as a control.

The chain couples TRBV5-6 to TRBJ2-7, with D possibly matching TRBD2 (6 bases). The CDR3 spans 13 residues. Trimming shortened V by 0 bases and J by 6 bases, and 10 bases separated the two germline ends. Germline CDR1 is SGHDT and CDR2 is YYEEEE. CDR3 region: CASSLETRGEQYF. As DNA, the CDR3 is TGTGCCAGCAGCTTGGAGACTAGGGGCGAGCAGTACTTC. Complete variable domain (other parts from reference TRBV5-6 and TRBJ2-7): DAGVTQSPTHLIKTRGQQVTLRCSPKSGHDTVSWYQQALGQGPQFIFQYYEEEERQRGNFPDRFSGHQFPNYSSELNVNALLLGDSALYLCASSLETRGEQYFGPGTRLTVT.

The chain joins TRBV9 to TRBJ1-5; D call uncertain. Trimming took off 3 bases at V and 2 bases at J, with 9 bases between the two ends. Per the germline V gene, CDR1 is SGDLS and CDR2 is YYNGEE. The CDR3 is 14 amino acids. As DNA, the CDR3 is TGTGCCAGCAGCGAGGCTCCAGGCAATCAGCCCCAGCATTTT. Translating it yields CASSEAPGNQPQHF.

The chain is built from TRBV4-3 and TRBJ1-6; 10 bases are a match to TRBD1. Germline CDR1 LGHNA, CDR2 YSLEER. The CDR3 contains 14 residues. Trimming took 6 bases from V and 9 from J; bases not matched to a gene: 5. The CDR3 DNA sequence: TGCGCCAGCAGTTCCGGGACAGGGGCTTCACCCCTCCACTTT. Translating gives CASSSGTGASPLHF.

Concerning this clone itself: Relative to the germline gene, one junction end is altered; a read error may explain this. The chain joins TRBV6-6 to TRBJ2-7, with 7 positions matching TRBD1. Germline V gene sequence: CDR1 MNHNY, CDR2 SVGAGI (reference sequence). The CDR3 is made up of 12 amino acids. The CDR3 DNA reads TGTGCCAGCAGTCACCCAGGGGGACACCTTGACTTC. The encoded protein is CASSHPGGHLDF.

The chain joins TRBV21-1 to TRBJ1-2; TRBD1, the D gene given by the table, was not confirmed from the DNA. TRBV21-1 is tagged as a pseudogene. The CDR3 runs to 16 residues. CDR3 DNA: TGTGCCAGCAGCATCCGGACAGGCCCGAAAAAGGGTGGCTACACCTTC. It yields the protein CASSIRTGPKKGGYTF.

The chain recombines TRBV18 with TRBJ1-2; TRBD1 matches 8 bases. After removal of 3 bases from V and 4 bases from J, the junction contained 1 base not matched to a gene. Germline V gives CDR1 KGHSH, CDR2 LQKENI. The CDR3 totals 13 residues. In DNA form, the CDR3 reads TGTGCCAGCTCACCGGACAGGGCCTATGGCTACACCTTC. As protein: CASSPDRAYGYTF.

This rearrangement joins TRBV12-5 to TRBJ2-1, with a possible D match to TRBD2 (6 bases). Trimming stripped 9 bases from V and 8 bases from J, with 17 bases between. CDR3 length: 13 amino acids. Germline V gene lookup returns CDR1 LGHNT and CDR2 FRNRAP. The CDR3 DNA reads as TGTGCTAGCGGGAGTGGGGTCTCGTATGAGCAGTTCTTC. The encoded protein is CASGSGVSYEQFF. Together with reference TRBV12-5 and TRBJ2-1, the CDR3 gives the full variable domain: DARVTQTPRHKVTEMGQEVTMRCQPILGHNTVFWYRQTMMQGLELLAYFRNRAPLDDSGMPKDRFSAEMPDATLATLKIQPSEPRDSAVYFCASGSGVSYEQFFGPGTRLTVL.

The V and J genes are TRBV28 and TRBJ1-6; 8 bases match TRBD1. V shed 4 bases, J shed 9 bases, and the junction held 8 bases outside the gene matches. The germline CDR1 and CDR2 sequences are MDHEN and SYDVKM. This CDR3 is 15 amino acids long. In DNA, the CDR3 is TGTGCCAGCAGTTCGGACAGGGTTAATATTTCACCCCTCCACTTT. This codes for CASSSDRVNISPLHF. The whole variable domain, filled in from reference TRBV28 and TRBJ1-6, reads DVKVTQSSRYLVKRTGEKVFLECVQDMDHENMFWYRQDPGLGLRLIYFSYDVKMKEKGDIPEGYSVSREKKERFSLILESASTNQTSMYLCASSSDRVNISPLHFGNGTRLTVT.

The rearrangement links TRBV19 to TRBJ1-1, with 8 bases fitting TRBD1. From germline, CDR1 is LNHDA and CDR2 SQIVND (reference sequence). The junction had 6 bases not matched to a gene; V was cut back by 5 bases and J by 7 bases. The CDR3 sequence is 13 residues long. The CDR3 nucleotides read TGTGCCAGTAGTCCACGACAGGGGAGTGAAGCTTTCTTT. Encoded protein: CASSPRQGSEAFF.

The V and J genes are TRBV30 and TRBJ2-3, with 10 positions matching TRBD2. Germline values: CDR1 GTSNPN, CDR2 SVGIG (reference sequence). The CDR3 runs to 14 residues. J was trimmed by 1 base and V by 4 bases; bases with no gene match: 2. This CDR3 reads CAWTSGRGTDTQYF. The CDR3 nucleotides are TGTGCCTGGACAAGCGGGAGGGGCACAGATACGCAGTATTTT. The variable domain in full, completed from reference TRBV30 and TRBJ2-3, reads SQTIHQWPATLVQPVGSPLSLECTVEGTSNPNLYWYRQAAGRGLQLLFYSVGIGQISSEVPQNLSASRPQDRQFILSSKKLLLSDSGFYLCAWTSGRGTDTQYFGPGTRLTVL.

This chain connects TRBV19 to TRBJ2-7; TRBD1 matches at 8 bases. Germline assignment: CDR1 LNHDA and CDR2 SQIVND (reference sequence). V trimming: 10 bases; J trimming: 2 bases; junction bases outside the gene matches: 4. This CDR3 region has 12 residues. CDR3 in DNA: TGTGCCACCCAGGACAGGGCCTACGAGCAGTACTTC. Translation gives CATQDRAYEQYF.

Details on this clone: A junction end diverges from the germline sequence, so it may reflect a read error. V and J are TRBV27 and TRBJ1-2; perhaps TRBD1 as D (6 bases). Germline loops: CDR1 MNHEY, CDR2 SMNVEV (reference sequence). The CDR3 consists of 15 residues. The CDR3, as DNA: TGTGCCGGCAGTTTGAGGGGGGCGAGGGACTATGGCTACACCTTC. Protein sequence: CAGSLRGARDYGYTF.

This clone was found a few times. At the DNA level, this CDR3 is encoded by other sequences in the same sample as well. V usage is TRBV9 and J usage is TRBJ2-2; D is uncertain. V was pared by 2 bases and J by 2 bases, with 1 base between. The germline V gene has CDR1 SGDLS and CDR2 YYNGEE. The CDR3 extends over 12 amino acids. The DNA for the CDR3 is TGTGCCAGCAGCGTCAACACCGGGGAGCTGTTTTTT. It translates to CASSVNTGELFF.

This chain connects TRBV6-5 to TRBJ1-1; D remains unclear. V lost 1 base and J 7 bases, leaving 4 bases between the germline ends. CDR1 and CDR2 from the germline V gene are MNHEY and SVGAGI. This CDR3 is 11 amino acids long. The CDR3 sequence: CASSYFDEAFF. The CDR3 DNA sequence: TGTGCCAGCAGTTACTTTGATGAAGCTTTCTTT.

The CDR3 spells CASSRSGGAETQYF. In DNA form, the CDR3 reads TGTGCCAGCAGCCGCAGCGGGGGGGCGGAGACCCAGTACTTC. The rearrangement joins TRBV7-2 to TRBJ2-5, with 10 bases aligning to TRBD2. Germline V gives CDR1 SGHTA, CDR2 FQGNSA. With 5 bases clipped from V and 5 bases from J, the junction kept 5 bases outside the gene matches. The CDR3 totals 14 residues.

This chain links TRBV7-2 with TRBJ2-7, with 7 bases that match TRBD2. This CDR3 comprises 16 residues. J lost 2 bases, V lost 0 bases, and 7 bases had no gene match. CDR1 and CDR2 (germline): SGHTA, FQGNSA. CDR3 coding DNA: TGTGCCAGCAGCTTAGCAGGGACTACCCGTACCTACGAGCAGTACTTC. It codes for CASSLAGTTRTYEQYF.

The CDR3 spells CASSVFGRGTLQEQFF. Here the CDR3 DNA reads TGTGCCAGCAGCGTTTTCGGGAGAGGCACATTACAAGAGCAGTTCTTC. The V and J genes are TRBV9 and TRBJ2-1, with D perhaps TRBD2 (6 bases). The V and J ends lost 2 bases and 10 bases respectively, with 22 bases between them. The CDR3 sequence is 16 residues long. Germline CDR1 reads SGDLS; CDR2 reads YYNGEE. Filled out from reference TRBV9 and TRBJ2-1, the complete variable domain reads DSGVTQTPKHLITATGQRVTLRCSPRSGDLSVYWYQQSLDQGLQFLIQYYNGEERAKGNILERFSAQQFPDLHSELNLSSLELGDSALYFCASSVFGRGTLQEQFFGPGTRLTVL.

The chain couples TRBV9 to TRBJ2-3, with D perhaps TRBD1 or TRBD2 (5 bases each). Per the germline V gene, CDR1 is SGDLS and CDR2 is YYNGEE. Trimming stripped 0 bases from V and 3 bases from J, with 11 bases between. The CDR3 has 15 residues. The CDR3 protein is CASSVGGRATDTQYF. CDR3 nucleotides: TGTGCCAGCAGCGTAGGGGGACGGGCTACAGATACGCAGTATTTT.

The CDR3 loop is CASRSFRDGSTDTQYF. The DNA for the CDR3 is TGCGCCAGCAGATCATTCCGGGACGGAAGCACAGATACGCAGTATTTT. V gene TRBV5-1 combines with J gene TRBJ2-3; tentatively, D is TRBD1 or TRBD2 (5 bases each). CDR3 length: 16 residues. Trimming stripped 5 bases from V and 0 bases from J, with 16 bases between. Germline assignment: CDR1 SGHRS and CDR2 YFSETQ.

The chain links TRBV6-6 to TRBJ2-2, with 7 bases identical to TRBD1. The CDR3 spans 14 residues. Germline values: CDR1 MNHNY, CDR2 SVGAGI (reference sequence). With 7 bases clipped from V and 1 base from J, the junction kept 3 bases outside the gene matches. The CDR3 bases are TGTGCCAGCATGAACAGGGGGAACACCGGGGAGCTGTTTTTT. Its translation: CASMNRGNTGELFF.

Only one count was recorded for this clone. Other DNA sequences in the sample encode the same CDR3. The chain carries TRBV28 and TRBJ1-6, with 7 bases lining up with TRBD1. V shed 5 bases, J shed 5 bases, and the junction held 3 bases outside the gene matches. CDR1 is MDHEN and CDR2 is SYDVKM in the germline V gene. CDR3 length equals 14 residues. The CDR3 is CASSPTGDNSPLHF. The CDR3 DNA reads TGTGCCAGCAGTCCCACAGGGGATAATTCACCCCTCCACTTT.

This rearrangement joins TRBV6-5 to TRBJ2-7; D not certain. Between the trimmed V and J ends, which lost 6 bases and 6 bases, there was a span of 18 bases. Germline V gene lookup returns CDR1 MNHEY and CDR2 SVGAGI. This CDR3 has 14 residues. CDR3 loop: CASSPPLAAGEQYF. CDR3 nucleotides: TGTGCCAGCAGCCCCCCCTTAGCAGCTGGCGAGCAGTACTTC.

A single count supports this clone. This chain links TRBV27 with TRBJ1-1; TRBD1 aligns across 7 bases. There are 14 residues in the CDR3. V lost 7 bases, J lost 3 bases, and 8 bases stayed unmatched. Germline values: CDR1 MNHEY, CDR2 SMNVEV (reference sequence). The CDR3 region is CASTPTGKDTEAFF. Here the CDR3 DNA reads TGTGCCAGCACCCCGACAGGGAAGGACACTGAAGCTTTCTTT.

A note on this clone: Other DNA sequences from this sample encode an identical CDR3 as well. The rearrangement uses TRBV4-3 and TRBJ2-7; D not resolved. This CDR3 comprises 11 residues. V gave up 1 base and J gave up 5 bases, with 3 bases separating them. The germline gives CDR1 LGHNA, CDR2 YSLEER. Written as DNA, the CDR3 is TGCGCCAGCAGCCAAGGTGACGAGCAGTACTTC. Encoded protein: CASSQGDEQYF.

The V call is TRBV11-1, the J call TRBJ2-7; no definite D call. The length of the CDR3 is 14 residues. Germline-derived CDR1 and CDR2 are SGHAT and FQDESV (reference sequence). Trimming took 4 bases from V and 1 from J, leaving 11 bases between them. The chain's CDR3 is CASSSSHGSYEQYF. For the CDR3, the DNA is TGTGCCAGCAGCTCCTCGCATGGTTCCTACGAGCAGTACTTC.

This chain links TRBV5-8 with TRBJ2-7; 7 bases fit TRBD1. V gave up 4 bases and J gave up 0 bases; unmatched junction bases: 7. The CDR3 runs 15 residues. Germline assignment: CDR1 SGHTS and CDR2 YDEGEE. The CDR3 loop is CASSRGQMVSYEQYF. CDR3 bases: TGTGCCAGCAGCCGGGGACAGATGGTCTCCTACGAGCAGTACTTC.

J is TRBJ2-5 and V is TRBV5-5; 10 bases line up with TRBD2. The CDR3 runs 15 residues. The germline CDR1 and CDR2 sequences are SGHKS and YYEKEE (reference sequence). V lost 4 bases, J lost 4 bases, and 7 bases stayed unmatched. Written as DNA, the CDR3 is TGTGCCAGCAGCCATCGACTAGCGGGCCGAGAGACCCAGTACTTC. Its protein is CASSHRLAGRETQYF. Using reference TRBV5-5 and TRBJ2-5 for the parts outside the CDR3, the full variable domain is DAGVTQSPTHLIKTRGQQVTLRCSPISGHKSVSWYQQVLGQGPQFIFQYYEKEERGRGNFPDRFSARQFPNYSSELNVNALLLGDSALYLCASSHRLAGRETQYFGPGTRLLVL.

The V call is TRBV18, the J call TRBJ2-6; TRBD1 aligns across 8 bases. This CDR3 comprises 19 residues. J was trimmed by 0 bases and V by 1 base; bases with no gene match: 8. The germline V gene has CDR1 KGHSH and CDR2 LQKENI. Written as DNA, the CDR3 is TGTGCCAGCTCACCACTCCCGACAGGGGCAAGCTCTGGGGCCAACGTCCTGACTTTC. The encoded protein is CASSPLPTGASSGANVLTF. The full variable domain, completed using reference TRBV18 and TRBJ2-6, is NAGVMQNPRHLVRRRGQEARLRCSPMKGHSHVYWYRQLPEEGLKFMVYLQKENIIDESGMPKERFSAEFPKEGPSILRIQQVVRGDSAAYFCASSPLPTGASSGANVLTFGAGSRLTVL.

The chain has TRBV4-2 and TRBJ2-4; D is undetermined. Germline assignment: CDR1 LGHNA and CDR2 YNFKEQ. The CDR3 is 17 residues long. The V and J ends lost 0 bases and 1 base respectively, with 13 bases between them. The CDR3 bases are TGTGCCAGCAGCCAAGAGTCAAGAGGTGGGGCCAAAAACATTCAGTACTTC. The encoded protein is CASSQESRGGAKNIQYF.

The chain employs TRBV28 and TRBJ2-3; 12 bases map to TRBD2. CDR1 and CDR2 (germline): MDHEN, SYDVKM. The CDR3 loop spans 16 amino acids. The junction had 5 bases not matched to a gene; V was cut back by 2 bases and J by 5 bases. The CDR3 nucleotides are TGTGCCAGCAGTTTAACCCTAGCGGGGGGGGAAGATACGCAGTATTTT. Encoded protein: CASSLTLAGGEDTQYF.